This T cell receptor beta chain originates from a study of blood T cell repertoires in COVID-19. Study as a whole: Researchers got acute and convalescent COVID-19 samples from the United States, Italy and Spain. T cells, B-cell-depleted T cells, or PBMCs provided the cDNA or gDNA that served as material.

The V gene's germline CDR1 is SGHRS and CDR2 YFSETQ. Trimming removed 0 bases at V and 2 bases at J, with 5 bases between. There are 13 residues in the CDR3. As processed by the authors: Estimation of nucleated cell counts was performed using reference gene primer amplification. The repertoire was sequenced with immunoSEQ multiplex PCR; TCRdb's copy has only in-frame clones and lacks some. V and J calls and clone size are given by that table; D and trimming were obtained from the DNA. Of about 14,000 clones listed, approximately 82% were seen once; the top ten hold around 26%. The material sequenced was peripheral blood. This receptor was taken from a woman in her 50s with active or convalescent COVID-19. V is TRBV5-1 and J is TRBJ1-2; D may be TRBD1 (5 bases). The CDR3 sequence is CASSLGQNYGYTF. CDR3 DNA sequence: TGCGCCAGCAGCTTGGGACAGAACTATGGCTACACCTTC.